This T cell receptor beta chain was identified in a study of blood T cell repertoires in COVID-19. Across the whole study: Donors in the United States, Italy and Spain gave samples during acute or convalescent COVID-19. PBMCs, B-cell-depleted T cells, or T cells provided the cDNA or gDNA that made up the material.

This CDR3 has 13 amino acids. CDR1 and CDR2 (germline): SGDLS, YYNGEE. V lost 3 bases and J lost 5, with 12 bases in between. Per the original data handling: Researchers report that nucleated cell counts were estimated from reference gene primer amplification. This table comes from immunoSEQ multiplex PCR, and its TCRdb copy is limited to in-frame clones, with some not included. V and J calls and clone size are those listed in that table; D and trimming were worked out from the DNA. The sample lists 150,000 to 160,000 clones; 84% were seen once. Sequenced sample: peripheral blood. This sequence joins TRBV9 and TRBJ2-7; D is unresolved. This receptor was identified in a woman in her fifties or sixties with acute or convalescent COVID-19. CDR3 coding DNA: TGTGCCAGCAGCGGGTGGAGTTACGACGAGCAGTACTTC. Its protein product is CASSGWSYDEQYF.